This T cell receptor (beta chain) was profiled in a study of blood T cells in healthy people across ages. Overall study findings and caveats: One million T cells yielded diversity estimates that were considered underestimates. PBMCs went unsorted, and a conclusive naive versus antigen-experienced comparison was therefore prevented. Relative to aged donors, long-lived donors carried more naive CD4+ cells and displayed higher diversity.

Using a J-beta primer mix together with a sample-barcoded 5' primer, a second PCR was run for roughly 7 to 11 cycles. TCRdb re-derived calls from the 5' RACE reads in MiXCR, one entry per CDR3 protein. The table shows more than 800,000 distinct CDR3 sequences, with around 30% occurring only once. Many counts were recorded for this clonotype. Its antigen is not known. The extraction recovered at least 5.5 micrograms of total RNA per sample. Germline V gene sequence: CDR1 LGHDT, CDR2 YNNKEL (reference sequence). There are 14 residues in the CDR3. Trimming took off 2 bases at V and 1 base at J, with 8 bases between the two ends.

The specimen sequenced was blood. The receptor's source is an elderly woman in good health. The chain combines TRBV3-1 with TRBJ2-5; D is undetermined. The CDR3 protein is CASSQRQIQETQYF. CDR3 sequence (DNA): TGTGCCAGCAGCCAACGGCAAATCCAAGAGACCCAGTACTTC.